This T cell receptor beta chain came from a study of identical twins (dated by TCRdb to the mid-2010s). Study-level background: TCR alpha and beta repertoires from monozygotic twins, unrelated adults of various ages and cord blood were deep-sequenced to test whether fetal clonotypes persist. To rule out contamination, replicate twin experiments were performed at different times with different library preparation protocols.

Summary of the overall study and its limitations: The excess sharing between twins in beta out-of-frame sequences was weaker because fewer shared sequences reduced the signal-to-noise ratio. Out-of-frame TCR alpha sequences shared between twins showed an excess of low generation-probability sequences compared with coincidental sharing between unrelated individuals. In monozygotic twins, recombination models systematically underestimated out-of-frame TCR alpha sharing, but the models matched the sharing seen between unrelated individuals. Abundant cord blood beta clonotypes had fewer insertions, young adult naive repertoires showed a similar but weaker trend, and memory repertoires showed no such trend. Invariant T cells such as MAIT and iNKT could partly confound zero-insertion analyses, although diverse VJ usage argued against such confounding for most clonotypes. Because the same donors could not be followed over many years, the conclusions relied on cross-sectional statistical analysis.

Every donor in the study was a healthy Caucasian. Three pairs of female monozygotic twins, all aged about 18 to 30 years, were included in the twin cohort. Peripheral blood mononuclear cells were used as the source from which RNA for TCR libraries was isolated. This clonotype was seen a few times. The target of this receptor is not known. There are no base qualities to consult, and no much larger clone falls within one base. The library was produced with 5' RACE. TCRdb names Illumina HiSeq 2000 as the instrument used. Template switching introduced a universal primer binding site; the final cDNA contained a unique molecular identifier, enabling accurate counting of TCR cDNA molecules. First-strand cDNA for TCR alpha and beta chains was synthesized from specific primers in the conserved constant-segment region. To control for contamination, each cDNA library was double barcoded with a SMART-Mk sample barcode plus Illumina barcodes. Two successive PCR steps introduced TruSeq adapter sequences along with Illumina sample barcodes. The TCR alpha and beta cDNA libraries were sequenced on the Illumina HiSeq platform using custom primers. The original pipeline was this. Raw reads were processed with MiGEC to extract unique molecular identifiers, and MiXCR was used to determine CDR3 positions. For each individual, recombination models were inferred using an EM algorithm with the repgenHMM and IGoR tools. Shared clonotype analysis was performed with the tcR package in R, normalizing sharing by the product of cloneset sizes. Out-of-frame nonproductive sequences were analyzed to study raw recombination free of thymic and clonal selection effects. TCRdb itself trimmed the public reads at Q25 with fastp, ran MiXCR and retained productive beta chains. A single entry per CDR3 protein holds the most common genes and DNA from its merged rows. The V and J calls come from TCRdb's annotation, not from the publication. This sample comprises about 730,000 distinct CDR3 sequences, 21% of them detected only once. The ten largest clonotypes hold 4.3% of the sample.

There are 18 amino acids in the CDR3, from cysteine to phenylalanine inclusive. The read is trimmed to its CDR3 DNA, 54 bases read in frame from base 1. Taken from the germline V gene (reference sequence), the CDR1 and CDR2 loops are SGHKS and YYEKEE. V ends up 4 bases short and J 6 bases short, with an unmatched junction base count of 20. These records were also assigned to another study, of T cells expressing NK-cell markers. As the second publication notes: Under ten donors provided sorted CD3+CD56+NKG2C+, CD3+CD56+NKG2C- and CD3+CD56-NKG2C+ T-cell subsets, whose TCR beta-chain repertoires were profiled. Of the eight sequenced donors, seven were found to be HCMV-seropositive and one was found to be HCMV-seronegative. In several experiments an anti-gammadeltaTCR antibody was added to restrict sorting to alphabetaTCR-expressing T cells. For 5 or 6 donors, the dominant CD3+CD56+NKG2C+ clonotypes were among the top 10 CD8+ clonotypes and accounted for about 1.0-7.5% of CD8+ T cells. Those dominant clonotypes were again the most abundant among CD3+CD56-NKG2C+ cells in a few donors, at about 28.3-65%. Whether the expanded NKG2C-expressing T cell clones were specific for HCMV antigens was left unclear. All eight donors whose samples were sequenced were randomly selected healthy volunteers, three of them men and five women. A commercial ELISA kit detecting HCMV-specific IgG in serum was used to determine HCMV serostatus. Bulk peripheral blood T-cell repertoires were additionally sequenced from unsorted PBMC for six donors. MIGEC was used to demultiplex reads and group reads by UMI, and MiTCR was used to assemble and quantify clonotypes. To exclude erroneous sequences, only TCR cDNA sequences supported by at least two reads were retained. The tcR package was used for downstream repertoire analysis, and clonotypes were matched across fractions by CDR3 nucleotide sequence plus V segment. Antigen specificity was annotated against VDJdb with VDJmatch, allowing one amino acid substitution in CDR3.

This receptor chain uses TRBV5-5 and TRBJ2-3, with TRBD1 identical over 7 junction bases. This TCR came from a woman aged 18 to 35 in good health. The sample taken for sequencing was PBMCs. Read as DNA, the sequence is TGTGCCAGCAGCGCCAGACAGGGTTCAACTATTTATCGGGATACGCAGTATTTT. It specifies CASSARQGSTIYRDTQYF.